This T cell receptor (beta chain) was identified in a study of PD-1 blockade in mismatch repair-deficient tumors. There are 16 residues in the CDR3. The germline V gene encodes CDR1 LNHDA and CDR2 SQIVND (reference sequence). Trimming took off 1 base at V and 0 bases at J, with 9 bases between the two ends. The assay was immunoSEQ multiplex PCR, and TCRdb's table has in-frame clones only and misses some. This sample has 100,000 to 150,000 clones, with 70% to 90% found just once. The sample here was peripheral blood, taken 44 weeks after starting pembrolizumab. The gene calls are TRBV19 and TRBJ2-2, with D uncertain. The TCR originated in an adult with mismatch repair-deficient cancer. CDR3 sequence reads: CASSIGLVSNTGELFF. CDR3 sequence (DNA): TGTGCCAGTAGTATAGGGCTAGTTTCGAACACCGGGGAGCTGTTTTTT.